This T cell receptor (beta chain) was sequenced in a study of blood T cells in healthy people across ages. With V trimmed by 4 bases and J by 4 bases, 5 bases remained unmatched. Germline V lookup: CDR1 SGHRS, CDR2 YFSETQ. This CDR3 is built from 16 residues. Alongside a J-beta primer mix, a sample-barcoded 5' primer served in a second PCR lasting roughly 6 to 12 cycles. Every cDNA molecule bore a tag from a template-switch adaptor containing 12 random nucleotides. TCRdb reanalysed the 5' RACE reads using MiXCR and keeps one entry per CDR3 protein. This sample carries approximately 780,000 distinct CDR3 sequences, roughly 24% of them seen once, and the ten largest clones take over 2.5%. The data also belong to a second study, concerning T cells of mothers and their children.

The clonotype originates from a boy aged 5-17 years in good health. The gene calls are TRBV5-1 and TRBJ2-1; 13 nucleotides align to TRBD2. The sample comprised blood. DNA of the CDR3: TGCGCCAGCAGCGTAATACTAGCGGGGGGGTACAATGAGCAGTTCTTC. It translates to CASSVILAGGYNEQFF.